This TCR beta chain emerged from a study of graft-versus-host responses after intestinal transplantation. Assay used: immunoSEQ multiplex PCR; TCRdb lists only in-frame clones, some missing. The sample lists some 86,000 clones; about nine tenths were seen once. In regard to this clone: Its antigen is as yet unknown.

CDR3 length: 16 residues. Germline values: CDR1 LNHNV, CDR2 YYDKDF (reference sequence). Trimming removed 0 bases from V and 5 bases from J, with 17 bases in between. The clonotype was recovered from a human donor who received an intestinal transplant. Material: unstimulated CD4+ T cells sorted from spleen or lymph node cells, obtained before intestinal transplant. The chain combines TRBV15 with TRBJ2-7; TRBD2 might be the D (7 bases). In DNA form, the CDR3 reads TGTGCCACCAGCAGAGATATTTGGGGGGGGGCCCACGAGCAGTACTTC. Protein sequence: CATSRDIWGGAHEQYF.